These 18 T cell receptor beta chains were sequenced from one sample in a study of T cell repertoires in cytomegalovirus infection. TCRdb reanalysed the reads using MiXCR and keeps one entry per CDR3 protein. The sample has about 500,000 distinct CDR3 sequences, more than 30% seen once. Their specific antigens are unknown. The sequencing here drew on cultured PBMCs, taken from culture after CMV antigen stimulation. These TCRs come from a human donor in good health (CMV status not recorded). Some clones in this sample may be carry-over from other donors' samples.

This chain links TRBV18 with TRBJ2-5, with TRBD2 identical over 10 bases. CDR1 is KGHSH and CDR2 is LQKENI in the germline V gene. V lost 6 bases and J lost 4; bases outside the gene matches: 11. This CDR3 has 16 residues. The CDR3 loop is CASSQVQAGGTETQYF. The CDR3 region has the DNA TGTGCCAGCTCCCAAGTTCAAGCGGGAGGGACAGAGACCCAGTACTTC. Drawing the rest from reference TRBV18 and TRBJ2-5, the complete variable domain is NAGVMQNPRHLVRRRGQEARLRCSPMKGHSHVYWYRQLPEEGLKFMVYLQKENIIDESGMPKERFSAEFPKEGPSILRIQQVVRGDSAAYFCASSQVQAGGTETQYFGPGTRLLVL.

This chain connects TRBV7-2 to TRBJ2-1; no definite D call. The V and J ends lost 5 bases and 0 bases respectively, with 8 bases between them. The CDR3 totals 14 residues. Germline V gene sequence: CDR1 SGHTA, CDR2 FQGNSA. The CDR3 DNA is TGTGCCAGCAGCGCGCCAATCTCCTACAATGAGCAGTTCTTC. Its translation: CASSAPISYNEQFF. Supplemented by reference TRBV7-2 and TRBJ2-1, the full variable domain reads GAGVSQSPSNKVTEKGKDVELRCDPISGHTALYWYRQSLGQGLEFLIYFQGNSAPDKSGLPSDRFSAERTGGSVSTLTIQRTQQEDSAVYLCASSAPISYNEQFFGPGTRLTVL.

The chain carries TRBV6-1 and TRBJ2-2; D not certain. The CDR3 length is 16 residues. Germline CDR1 is MNHNS and CDR2 is SASEGT. The V and J ends lost 8 bases and 2 bases respectively, with 18 bases between them. DNA for the CDR3: TGTGCCAGCGGACCGAGAGGCAGGATTAACACCGGGGAGCTGTTTTTT. Its translation: CASGPRGRINTGELFF.

The chain carries TRBV7-2 and TRBJ2-1; possibly TRBD1 for D (6 bases). The CDR3 sequence is 16 residues long. Germline V gives CDR1 SGHTA, CDR2 FQGNSA. The germline V and J ends were trimmed by 1 base and 4 bases, with 14 bases remaining between them. The CDR3 loop reads CASSLEDRRRYNEQFF. CDR3 nucleotide sequence: TGTGCCAGCAGCTTAGAAGACAGGCGCCGTTACAATGAGCAGTTCTTC.

The rearrangement uses TRBV6-2 or TRBV6-3 and TRBJ2-3; no definite D call. V was shortened by 2 bases and J by 5 bases, with 5 bases between the two germline ends. The CDR3 has 12 residues. Germline CDR1 MNHEY, CDR2 SVGEGT. The CDR3 region has the DNA TGTGCCAGCAGTTACCTGAGAGATACGCAGTATTTT. Amino acids: CASSYLRDTQYF.

The rearrangement uses TRBV27 and TRBJ2-4, with 8 bases aligning to TRBD2. The germline gives CDR1 MNHEY, CDR2 SMNVEV (reference sequence). This CDR3 has 14 amino acids. Trimming at V came to 5 bases and at J to 6 bases, leaving 6 bases not matched to a gene. The CDR3 protein is CASSEGLGGNIQYF. The CDR3 DNA reads TGTGCCAGCAGTGAGGGACTAGGGGGAAACATTCAGTACTTC.

V is TRBV20-1 and J is TRBJ2-2; TRBD2 matches 8 bases. This CDR3 region has 15 residues. V trimming: 0 bases; J trimming: 5 bases; junction bases outside the gene matches: 5. Germline CDR1 reads DFQATT; CDR2 reads SNEGSKA (reference sequence). In DNA form, the CDR3 reads TGCAGTGCTAGAGAAGGAGCGGGGGAAACCGGGGAGCTGTTTTTT. It is translated as CSAREGAGETGELFF.

This chain uses TRBV24-1 with TRBJ2-2; no firm D call. CDR1 and CDR2 from the germline V gene are KGHDR and SFDVKD. The CDR3 extends over 13 amino acids. V lost 9 bases, J lost 1 base, and 8 bases lay in between. The CDR3 bases are TGTGCCACCGGCGGCAGGAACACCGGGGAGCTGTTTTTT. This translates into CATGGRNTGELFF.

The J gene is TRBJ2-1, the V gene TRBV2; possible D gene TRBD1, 5 bases. From germline, CDR1 is SNHLY and CDR2 FYNNEI. V lost 2 bases and J 9 bases, leaving 14 bases between the germline ends. This CDR3 has 14 residues. This chain's CDR3 is CASSEQGVVGEQFF. In DNA form, the CDR3 reads TGTGCCAGCAGTGAACAGGGCGTTGTTGGTGAGCAGTTCTTC.

This clonotype was seen at least ten times. The chain couples TRBV7-3 to TRBJ2-5; D call uncertain. The V end was cut by 0 bases, the J end by 5 bases, with 7 bases between. The CDR3 spans 13 residues. CDR1 and CDR2 from the germline V gene are SGHTA and FQGTGA. The CDR3 nucleotides are TGTGCCAGCAGCTTAACCGATAGTGAGACCCAGTACTTC. Its translation: CASSLTDSETQYF.

In its sample, this clonotype was seen a few times. This chain links TRBV6-1 with TRBJ2-5, with D tentatively TRBD1 (5 bases). This CDR3 spans 17 amino acids. Germline V gene data show CDR1 as MNHNS and CDR2 as SASEGT. V lost 6 bases to trimming and J lost 4 bases, with 24 bases between them. CDR3 in amino acids: CASRGFLGAVVGETQYF. CDR3 coding DNA: TGTGCCAGCAGGGGTTTCTTAGGGGCGGTAGTTGGAGAGACCCAGTACTTC.

This clonotype came up a few times. This chain links TRBV12-3 or TRBV12-4 with TRBJ2-3; D remains unclear. V dropped 6 bases and J dropped 7 bases, with 8 bases sitting between them. The CDR3 runs 11 residues. CDR3 amino acids: CASRRSYTQYF. The CDR3 bases are TGTGCCAGCAGACGTTCTTATACGCAGTATTTT.

The sample holds one count of this clonotype. The junction does not match germline at one end; this may be a read error. V usage is TRBV28 and J usage is TRBJ2-1, with 7 bases fitting TRBD2. The length of the CDR3 is 18 residues. Per the germline V gene, CDR1 is MDHEN and CDR2 is SYDVKM. The CDR3 here is CASSLGIPYGRRHNGQFF. The CDR3 DNA is TGTGCCAGCAGTTTAGGCATACCTTACGGGAGGAGGCACAATGGGCAGTTCTTC.

A few counts support this clonotype. The chain links TRBV29-1 to TRBJ1-1; 10 positions match TRBD1. V dropped 8 bases and J dropped 4; count of bases not matched to a gene: 7. CDR3 length equals 13 residues. Germline CDR1 is SQVTM and CDR2 is ANQGSEA. The CDR3 DNA reads as TGCAGCCACGGACAGGGGGGTCCCACTGAAGCTTTCTTT. This sequence encodes CSHGQGGPTEAFF.

The V call is TRBV4-2, the J call TRBJ2-7; TRBD1 aligns across 8 bases. The germline V gene encodes CDR1 LGHNA and CDR2 YNFKEQ. J lost 2 bases, V lost 3 bases, and 9 bases had no gene match. This CDR3 comprises 16 residues. The CDR3 DNA reads TGTGCCAGCAGCCAGGAAGACAGGGGTTTACCCTACGAGCAGTACTTC. Its protein product is CASSQEDRGLPYEQYF.

The V and J genes are TRBV20-1 and TRBJ1-4, with D unresolved. Trimming left V 0 bases short and J 8 bases short, with 13 bases between. This CDR3 contains 14 residues. Germline CDR1 is DFQATT and CDR2 is SNEGSKA (reference sequence). CDR3 region: CSARDNRVGEKLFF. The CDR3 DNA sequence: TGCAGTGCTAGAGATAATAGGGTTGGCGAAAAACTGTTTTTT.

This chain connects TRBV18 to TRBJ1-1, with D tentatively TRBD1 (5 bases). V dropped 1 base and J dropped 3 bases, with 9 bases sitting between them. Germline V gene sequence: CDR1 KGHSH, CDR2 LQKENI. The length of the CDR3 is 14 residues. The CDR3: CASSPRGLDTEAFF. CDR3 nucleotide sequence: TGTGCCAGCTCACCACGGGGCTTAGACACTGAAGCTTTCTTT. The full variable domain, its missing parts supplied by reference TRBV18 and TRBJ1-1, is NAGVMQNPRHLVRRRGQEARLRCSPMKGHSHVYWYRQLPEEGLKFMVYLQKENIIDESGMPKERFSAEFPKEGPSILRIQQVVRGDSAAYFCASSPRGLDTEAFFGQGTRLTVV.

This chain connects TRBV25-1 to TRBJ1-2; TRBD1 matches at 7 bases. Unmatched junction bases numbered 9, after V lost 6 bases and J lost 8 bases. CDR1 and CDR2 from the germline V gene are MGHDK and SYGVNS. The CDR3 runs 13 residues. For the CDR3, the DNA is TGTGCCAGCAGAGACAGGGAGGGAGAGGGCTACACCTTC. This sequence encodes CASRDREGEGYTF.